This paragraph covers one TCR beta chain sequence. The germline V gene encodes CDR1 LNHDA and CDR2 SQIVND (reference sequence). The CDR3 length is 13 residues. V shed 5 bases, J shed 4 bases, and the junction held 4 bases outside the gene matches. Sequencing was performed with immunoSEQ multiplex PCR; in TCRdb, only in-frame clones are kept and a portion is missing. The repertoire holds tens of thousands of clones, with 80% to 90% as singletons. These data come from a study of T cells in localized non-small cell lung cancer. This TCR was recovered from a man aged 40-75 years with stage II squamous cell lung carcinoma. The sample was PBMCs, taken before any cancer treatment. The J gene is TRBJ1-2, the V gene TRBV19; 7 nucleotides match TRBD1. The CDR3 loop is CASSVGQFYGYTF. In nucleotides, the CDR3 is TGTGCCAGTAGTGTGGGACAGTTCTATGGCTACACCTTC.